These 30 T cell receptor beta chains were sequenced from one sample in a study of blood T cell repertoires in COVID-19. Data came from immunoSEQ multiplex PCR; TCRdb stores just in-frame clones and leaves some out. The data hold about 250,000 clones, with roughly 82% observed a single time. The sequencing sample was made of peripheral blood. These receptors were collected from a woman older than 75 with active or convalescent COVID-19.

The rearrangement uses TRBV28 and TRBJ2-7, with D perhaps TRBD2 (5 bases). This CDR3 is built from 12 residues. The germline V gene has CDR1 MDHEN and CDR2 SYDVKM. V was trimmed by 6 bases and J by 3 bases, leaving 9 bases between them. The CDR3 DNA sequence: TGTGCCAGCAGAGGGAGTTACTACGAGCAGTACTTC. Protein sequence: CASRGSYYEQYF.

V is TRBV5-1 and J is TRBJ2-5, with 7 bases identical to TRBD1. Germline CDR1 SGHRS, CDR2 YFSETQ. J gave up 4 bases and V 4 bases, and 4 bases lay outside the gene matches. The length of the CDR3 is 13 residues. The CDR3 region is CASSPRQGETQYF. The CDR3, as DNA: TGCGCCAGCAGCCCCCGACAGGGAGAGACCCAGTACTTC.

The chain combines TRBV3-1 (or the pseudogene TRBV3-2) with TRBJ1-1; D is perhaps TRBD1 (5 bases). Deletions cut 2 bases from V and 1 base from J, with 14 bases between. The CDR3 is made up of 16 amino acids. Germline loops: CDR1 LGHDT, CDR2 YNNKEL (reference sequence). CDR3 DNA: TGTGCCAGCAGCCAATACGCGGGCGGGGCGAACACTGAAGCTTTCTTT. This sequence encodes CASSQYAGGANTEAFF.

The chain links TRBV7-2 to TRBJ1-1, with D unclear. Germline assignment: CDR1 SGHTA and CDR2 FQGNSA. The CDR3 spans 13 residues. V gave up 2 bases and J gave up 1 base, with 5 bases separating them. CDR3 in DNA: TGTGCCAGCAGCTTAACGAGGAACACTGAAGCTTTCTTT. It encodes CASSLTRNTEAFF.

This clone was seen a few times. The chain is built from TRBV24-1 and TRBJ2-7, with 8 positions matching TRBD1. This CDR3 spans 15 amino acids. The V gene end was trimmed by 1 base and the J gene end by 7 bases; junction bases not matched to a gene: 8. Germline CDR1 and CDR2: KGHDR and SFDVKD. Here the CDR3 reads CATSDFGQGLKEQYF. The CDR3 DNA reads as TGTGCCACCAGTGATTTCGGACAGGGTCTCAAAGAGCAGTACTTC.

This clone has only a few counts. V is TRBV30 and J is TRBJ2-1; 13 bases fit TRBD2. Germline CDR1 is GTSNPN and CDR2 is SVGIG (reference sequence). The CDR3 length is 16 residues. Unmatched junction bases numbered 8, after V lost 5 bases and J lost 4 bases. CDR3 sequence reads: CAWVRGTSGTYNEQFF. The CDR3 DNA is TGTGCCTGGGTGCGGGGGACTAGCGGGACTTACAATGAGCAGTTCTTC.

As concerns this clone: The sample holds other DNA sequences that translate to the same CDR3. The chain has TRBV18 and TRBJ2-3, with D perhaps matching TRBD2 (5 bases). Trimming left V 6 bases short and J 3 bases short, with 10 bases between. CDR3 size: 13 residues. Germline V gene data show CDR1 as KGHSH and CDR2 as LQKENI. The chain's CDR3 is CASSPGGTDTQYF. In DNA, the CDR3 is TGTGCCAGCTCGCCCGGAGGTACAGATACGCAGTATTTT.

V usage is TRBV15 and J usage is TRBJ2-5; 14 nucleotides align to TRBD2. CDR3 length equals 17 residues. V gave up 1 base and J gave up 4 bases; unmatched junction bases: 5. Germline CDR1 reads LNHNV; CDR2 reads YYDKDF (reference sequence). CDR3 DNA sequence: TGTGCCACCAGCAGAGTGCTGACTAGCGGGGGGGCAGAGACCCAGTACTTC. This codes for CATSRVLTSGGAETQYF.

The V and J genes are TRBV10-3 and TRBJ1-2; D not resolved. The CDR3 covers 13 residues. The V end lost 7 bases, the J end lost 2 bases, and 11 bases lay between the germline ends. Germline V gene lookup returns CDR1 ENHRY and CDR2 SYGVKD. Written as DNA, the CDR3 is TGTGCCATCAAAAGCGACGCGAACTATGGCTACACCTTC. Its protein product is CAIKSDANYGYTF.

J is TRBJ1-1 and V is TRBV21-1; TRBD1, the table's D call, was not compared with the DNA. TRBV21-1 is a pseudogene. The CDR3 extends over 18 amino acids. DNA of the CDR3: TGTGCCAGCTTATACTCTCAGGGGCAACCCCCAACGGGAACTGAAGCTTTCTTT. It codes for CASLYSQGQPPTGTEAFF.

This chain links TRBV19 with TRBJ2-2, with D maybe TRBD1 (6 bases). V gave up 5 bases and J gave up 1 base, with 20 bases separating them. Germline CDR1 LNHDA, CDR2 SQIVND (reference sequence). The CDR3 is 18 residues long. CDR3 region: CASSYRDKRFWNTGELFF. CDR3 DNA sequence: TGTGCCAGTAGTTACCGGGACAAAAGATTTTGGAACACCGGGGAGCTGTTTTTT.

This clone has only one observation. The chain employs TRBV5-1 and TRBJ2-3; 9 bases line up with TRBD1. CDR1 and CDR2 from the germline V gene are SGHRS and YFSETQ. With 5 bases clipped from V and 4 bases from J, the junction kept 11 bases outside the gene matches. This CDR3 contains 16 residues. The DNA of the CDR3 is TGCGCCAGCAGTCGCGACAGGGGGTCGCTCCCAGATACGCAGTATTTT. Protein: CASSRDRGSLPDTQYF.

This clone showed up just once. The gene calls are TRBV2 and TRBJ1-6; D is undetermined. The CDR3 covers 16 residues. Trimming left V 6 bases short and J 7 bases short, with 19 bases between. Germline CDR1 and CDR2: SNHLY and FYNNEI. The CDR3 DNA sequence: TGTGCCAGCAGGCCCGGATCCGGGGATCGAAATTCACCCCTCCACTTT. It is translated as CASRPGSGDRNSPLHF.

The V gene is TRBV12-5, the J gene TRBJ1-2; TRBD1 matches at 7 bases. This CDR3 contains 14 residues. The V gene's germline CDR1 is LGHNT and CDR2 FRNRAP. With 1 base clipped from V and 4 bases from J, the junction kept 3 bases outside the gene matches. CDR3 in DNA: TGTGCTAGTGGTTTGGGACAGGGAGCCTATGGCTACACCTTC. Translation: CASGLGQGAYGYTF. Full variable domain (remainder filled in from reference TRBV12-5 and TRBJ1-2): DARVTQTPRHKVTEMGQEVTMRCQPILGHNTVFWYRQTMMQGLELLAYFRNRAPLDDSGMPKDRFSAEMPDATLATLKIQPSEPRDSAVYFCASGLGQGAYGYTFGSGTRLTVV.

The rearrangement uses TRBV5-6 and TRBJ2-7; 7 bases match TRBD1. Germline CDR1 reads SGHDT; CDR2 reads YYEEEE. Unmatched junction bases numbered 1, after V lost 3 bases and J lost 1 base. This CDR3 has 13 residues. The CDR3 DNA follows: TGTGCCAGCAGCTGGGACAGTTCCTACGAGCAGTACTTC. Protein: CASSWDSSYEQYF.

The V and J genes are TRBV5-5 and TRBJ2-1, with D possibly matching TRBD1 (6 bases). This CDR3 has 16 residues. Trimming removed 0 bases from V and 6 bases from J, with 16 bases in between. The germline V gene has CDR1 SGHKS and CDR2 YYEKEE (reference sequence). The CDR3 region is CASSLAGYRAFNEQFF. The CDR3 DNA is TGTGCCAGCAGCTTGGCCGGTTACAGGGCATTCAATGAGCAGTTCTTC.

The CDR3 here is CASSPPGDQRYTIYF. CDR3 DNA sequence: TGTGCCAGCTCCCCCCCGGGAGATCAGAGATACACCATATATTTT. This chain connects TRBV18 to TRBJ1-3; D remains unclear. This CDR3 region has 15 residues. Germline V lookup: CDR1 KGHSH, CDR2 LQKENI. The V gene lost 6 bases and the J gene lost 8 bases, with 20 bases spanning the gap.

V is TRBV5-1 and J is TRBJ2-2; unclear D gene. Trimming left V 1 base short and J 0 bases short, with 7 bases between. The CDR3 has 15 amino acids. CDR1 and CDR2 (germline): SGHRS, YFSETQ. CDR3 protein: CASSLRLPNTGELFF. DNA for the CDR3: TGCGCCAGCAGCTTGAGACTGCCGAACACCGGGGAGCTGTTTTTT.

The CDR3 is CASSPPGRTDTQYF. In DNA form, the CDR3 reads TGTGCCAGCTCACCACCGGGCCGCACAGATACGCAGTATTTT. This chain joins TRBV18 and TRBJ2-3; D remains unclear. Germline values: CDR1 KGHSH, CDR2 LQKENI. The CDR3 length is 14 residues. Deletions cut 0 bases from V and 1 base from J, with 5 bases between.

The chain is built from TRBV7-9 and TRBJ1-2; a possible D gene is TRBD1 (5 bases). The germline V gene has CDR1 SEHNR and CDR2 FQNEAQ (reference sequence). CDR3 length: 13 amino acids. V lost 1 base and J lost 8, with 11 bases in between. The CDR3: CASSLVGARGYTF. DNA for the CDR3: TGTGCCAGCAGCTTAGTAGGGGCGAGGGGCTACACCTTC. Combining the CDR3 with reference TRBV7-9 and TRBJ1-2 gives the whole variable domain DTGVSQNPRHKITKRGQNVTFRCDPISEHNRLYWYRQTLGQGPEFLTYFQNEAQLEKSRLLSDRFSAERPKGSFSTLEIQRTEQGDSAMYLCASSLVGARGYTFGSGTRLTVV.

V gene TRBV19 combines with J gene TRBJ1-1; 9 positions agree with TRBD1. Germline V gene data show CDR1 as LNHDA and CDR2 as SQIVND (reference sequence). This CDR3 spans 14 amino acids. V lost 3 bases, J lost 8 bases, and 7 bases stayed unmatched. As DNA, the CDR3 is TGTGCCAGTAGTATTTCGGGACAGGGAGCAGAAGCTTTCTTT. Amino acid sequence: CASSISGQGAEAFF.

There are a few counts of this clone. CDR3 region: CASSLGGRETDTQYF. DNA of the CDR3: TGTGCCAGCAGCCTCGGGGGGCGGGAGACAGATACGCAGTATTTT. V gene TRBV5-4 combines with J gene TRBJ2-3; TRBD2 might be the D (7 bases). Per the germline V gene, CDR1 is SGHNT and CDR2 is YYREEE (reference sequence). Trimming removed 4 bases from V and 3 bases from J, with 15 bases in between. The CDR3 consists of 15 residues.

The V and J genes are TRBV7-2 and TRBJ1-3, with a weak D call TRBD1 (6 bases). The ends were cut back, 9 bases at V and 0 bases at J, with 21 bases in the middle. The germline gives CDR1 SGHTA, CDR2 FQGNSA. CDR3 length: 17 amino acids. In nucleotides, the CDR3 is TGTGCCAGTCGTGGGGGCGGTGCCTTTAGCTCTGGAAACACCATATATTTT. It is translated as CASRGGGAFSSGNTIYF.

DNA of the CDR3: TGCGCCAGCAGGACAATGGGACAGGGGACCTACGAGCAGTACTTC. It translates to CASRTMGQGTYEQYF. This chain connects TRBV5-1 to TRBJ2-7, with 10 bases matching TRBD1. The CDR3 spans 15 residues. With 5 bases clipped from V and 2 bases from J, the junction kept 7 bases outside the gene matches. The germline V gene encodes CDR1 SGHRS and CDR2 YFSETQ.

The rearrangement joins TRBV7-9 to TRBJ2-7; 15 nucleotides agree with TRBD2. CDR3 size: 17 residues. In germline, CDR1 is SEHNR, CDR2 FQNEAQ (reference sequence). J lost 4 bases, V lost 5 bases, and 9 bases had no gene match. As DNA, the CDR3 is TGTGCCAGCAGCCAAGGACTAGCGGGAGGGCCCAAATACGAGCAGTACTTC. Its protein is CASSQGLAGGPKYEQYF.

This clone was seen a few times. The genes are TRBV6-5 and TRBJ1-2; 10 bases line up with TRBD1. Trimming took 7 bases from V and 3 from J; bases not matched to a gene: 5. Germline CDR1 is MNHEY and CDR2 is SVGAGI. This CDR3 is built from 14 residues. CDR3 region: CASKVDRGHYGYTF. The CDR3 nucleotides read TGTGCCAGCAAGGTAGACAGGGGGCACTATGGCTACACCTTC.

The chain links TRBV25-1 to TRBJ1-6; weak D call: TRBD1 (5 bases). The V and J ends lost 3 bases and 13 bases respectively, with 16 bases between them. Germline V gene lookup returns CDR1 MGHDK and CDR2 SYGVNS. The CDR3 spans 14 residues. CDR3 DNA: TGTGCCAGCAGTGAGTTCCCCCTCGGGGGGCCCCTCCACTTT. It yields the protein CASSEFPLGGPLHF.

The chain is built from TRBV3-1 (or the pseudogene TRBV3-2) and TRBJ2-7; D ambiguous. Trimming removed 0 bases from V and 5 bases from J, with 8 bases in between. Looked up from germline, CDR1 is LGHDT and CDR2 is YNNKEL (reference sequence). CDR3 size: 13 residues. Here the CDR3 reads CASSQDRSHEQYF. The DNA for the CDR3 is TGTGCCAGCAGCCAAGATCGGTCCCACGAGCAGTACTTC.

The CDR3 sequence is CASSYRSGGRAQNIQYF. In DNA form, the CDR3 reads TGTGCCAGCAGTTACCGGTCGGGGGGCAGGGCACAAAACATTCAGTACTTC. The chain carries TRBV6-2 or TRBV6-3 and TRBJ2-4, with D maybe TRBD2 (7 bases). The germline V and J ends were trimmed by 2 bases and 5 bases, with 19 bases remaining between them. CDR1 and CDR2 from the germline V gene are MNHEY and SVGEGT. CDR3 size: 17 residues.

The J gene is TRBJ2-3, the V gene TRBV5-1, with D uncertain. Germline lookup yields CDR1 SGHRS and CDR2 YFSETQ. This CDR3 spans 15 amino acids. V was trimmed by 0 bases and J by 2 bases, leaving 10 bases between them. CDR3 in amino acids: CASSLDLSYTDTQYF. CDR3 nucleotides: TGCGCCAGCAGCTTGGATCTTTCGTACACAGATACGCAGTATTTT.